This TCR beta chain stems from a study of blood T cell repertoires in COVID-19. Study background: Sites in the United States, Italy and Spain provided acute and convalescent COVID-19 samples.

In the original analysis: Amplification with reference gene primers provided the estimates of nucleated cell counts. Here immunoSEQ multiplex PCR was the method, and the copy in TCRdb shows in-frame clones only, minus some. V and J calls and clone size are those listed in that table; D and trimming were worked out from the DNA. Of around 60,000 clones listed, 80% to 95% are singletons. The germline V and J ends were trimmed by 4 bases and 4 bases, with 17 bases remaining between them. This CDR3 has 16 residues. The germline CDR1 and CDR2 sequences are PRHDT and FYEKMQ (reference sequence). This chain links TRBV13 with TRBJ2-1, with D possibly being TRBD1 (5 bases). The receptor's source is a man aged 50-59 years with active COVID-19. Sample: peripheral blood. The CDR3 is CASSSAVGRKYNEQFF. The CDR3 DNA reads TGTGCCAGCAGCTCGGCGGTGGGGCGCAAGTACAATGAGCAGTTCTTC.